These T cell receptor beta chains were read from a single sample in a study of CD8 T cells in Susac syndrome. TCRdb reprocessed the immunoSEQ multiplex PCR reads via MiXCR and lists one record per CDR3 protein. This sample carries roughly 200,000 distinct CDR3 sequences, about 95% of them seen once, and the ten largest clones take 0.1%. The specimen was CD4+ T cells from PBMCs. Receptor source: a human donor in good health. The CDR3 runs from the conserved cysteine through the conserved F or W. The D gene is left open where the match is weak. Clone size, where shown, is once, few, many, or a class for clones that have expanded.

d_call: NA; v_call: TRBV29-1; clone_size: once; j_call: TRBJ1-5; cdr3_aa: CSVAGDSNQPQHF; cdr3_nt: TGCAGCGTTGCAGGGGACAGCAATCAGCCCCAGCATTTT
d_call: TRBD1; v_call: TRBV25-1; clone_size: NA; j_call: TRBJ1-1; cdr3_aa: CASSLLRQGNTEAFF; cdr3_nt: TGTGCCAGCAGCCTCCTCAGACAGGGCAACACTGAAGCTTTCTTT
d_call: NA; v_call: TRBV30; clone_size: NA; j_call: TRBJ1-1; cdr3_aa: CAWSVEGFSEAFF; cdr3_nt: TGTGCCTGGAGTGTCGAAGGGTTCAGTGAAGCTTTCTTT
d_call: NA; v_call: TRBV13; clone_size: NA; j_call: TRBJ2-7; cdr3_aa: CASSRPGPSPYEQYF; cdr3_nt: TGTGCCAGCAGCCGACCGGGACCGAGTCCGTACGAGCAGTACTTC
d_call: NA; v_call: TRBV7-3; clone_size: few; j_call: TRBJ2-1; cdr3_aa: CASSLVGFGEQFF; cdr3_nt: TGTGCCAGCAGCTTAGTAGGTTTCGGAGAGCAGTTCTTC
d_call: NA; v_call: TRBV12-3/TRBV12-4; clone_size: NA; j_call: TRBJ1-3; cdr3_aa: CASNMDGSGNTIYF; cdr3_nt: TGTGCCAGCAACATGGACGGCTCTGGAAACACCATATATTTT
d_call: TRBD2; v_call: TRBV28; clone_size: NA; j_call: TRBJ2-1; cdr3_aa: CASSLLGTSFHEQFF; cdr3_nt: TGTGCCAGCAGTTTATTGGGGACTAGCTTCCATGAGCAGTTCTTC
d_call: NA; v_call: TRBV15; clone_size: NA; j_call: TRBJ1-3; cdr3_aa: CATSRDTMLSGNTIYF; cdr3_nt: TGTGCCACCAGCAGAGATACGATGCTCTCTGGAAACACCATATATTTT
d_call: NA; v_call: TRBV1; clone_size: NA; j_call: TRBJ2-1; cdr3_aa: CTSSQSHSGDNEQFF; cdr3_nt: TGCACCAGCAGCCAATCCCATAGCGGGGACAATGAGCAGTTCTTC
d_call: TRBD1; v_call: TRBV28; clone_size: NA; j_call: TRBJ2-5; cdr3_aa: CASSLDRGAETQYF; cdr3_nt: TGTGCCAGCAGTTTGGACAGGGGAGCAGAGACCCAGTACTTC
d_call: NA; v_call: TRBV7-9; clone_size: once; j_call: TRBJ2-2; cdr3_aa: CASRSSGELFF; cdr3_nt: TGTGCCAGCAGATCGTCCGGGGAGCTGTTTTTT
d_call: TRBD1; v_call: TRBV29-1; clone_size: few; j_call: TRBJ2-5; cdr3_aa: CSVAGQGKETQYF; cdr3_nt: TGCAGCGTGGCTGGACAGGGGAAAGAGACCCAGTACTTC
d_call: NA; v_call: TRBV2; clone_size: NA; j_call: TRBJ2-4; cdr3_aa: CASLYLGAKNIQYF; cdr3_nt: TGTGCCAGCCTTTACCTTGGAGCCAAAAACATTCAGTACTTC
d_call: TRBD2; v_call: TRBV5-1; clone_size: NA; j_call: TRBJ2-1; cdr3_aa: CASSDGGTRPPNEQFF; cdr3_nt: TGCGCCAGCAGTGATGGTGGGACTAGACCTCCCAATGAGCAGTTCTTC
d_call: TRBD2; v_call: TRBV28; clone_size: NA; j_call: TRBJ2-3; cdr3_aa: CASTTGRVGTQYF; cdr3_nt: TGTGCCAGCACCACTGGGAGGGTGGGGACGCAGTATTTT
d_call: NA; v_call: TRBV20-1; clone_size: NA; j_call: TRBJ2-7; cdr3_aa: CSAFNLRAPYEQYF; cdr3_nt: TGCAGTGCTTTTAACCTCAGGGCCCCCTACGAGCAGTACTTC
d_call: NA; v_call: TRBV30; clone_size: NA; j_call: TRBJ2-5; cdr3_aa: CAWSVGPPQETQYF; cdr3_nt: TGTGCCTGGAGTGTCGGCCCCCCCCAAGAGACCCAGTACTTC
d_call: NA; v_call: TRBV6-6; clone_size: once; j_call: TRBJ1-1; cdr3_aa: CASSYSWGNTEAFF; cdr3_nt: TGTGCCAGCAGTTACTCGTGGGGGAACACTGAAGCTTTCTTT
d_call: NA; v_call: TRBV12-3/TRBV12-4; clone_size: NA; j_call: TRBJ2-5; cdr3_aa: CASSFTMETQYF; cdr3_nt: TGTGCCAGCAGTTTTACGATGGAGACCCAGTACTTC
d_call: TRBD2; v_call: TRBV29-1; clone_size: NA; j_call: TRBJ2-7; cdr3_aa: CSALAERSSYEQYF; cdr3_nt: TGCAGCGCACTAGCGGAAAGGAGCTCCTACGAGCAGTACTTC
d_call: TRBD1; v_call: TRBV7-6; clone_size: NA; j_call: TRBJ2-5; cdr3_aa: CASSERTGTQETQYF; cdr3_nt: TGTGCCAGCAGCGAACGGACAGGGACCCAAGAGACCCAGTACTTC
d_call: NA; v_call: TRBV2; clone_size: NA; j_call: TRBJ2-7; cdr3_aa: CASTSATTEQYF; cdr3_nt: TGTGCCAGCACTTCGGCCACCACCGAGCAGTACTTC
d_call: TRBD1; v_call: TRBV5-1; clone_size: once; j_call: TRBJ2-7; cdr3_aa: CASSLGDSGAEQYF; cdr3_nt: TGCGCCAGCAGCTTGGGGGACAGTGGGGCAGAGCAGTACTTC
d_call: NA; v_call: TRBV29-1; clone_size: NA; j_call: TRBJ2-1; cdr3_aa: CSGDSWNNEQFF; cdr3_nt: TGCAGCGGGGACTCCTGGAACAATGAGCAGTTCTTC
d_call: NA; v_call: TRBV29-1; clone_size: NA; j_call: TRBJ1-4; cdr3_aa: CSVELGTSEKLFF; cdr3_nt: TGCAGCGTTGAGCTAGGGACGTCCGAAAAACTGTTTTTT
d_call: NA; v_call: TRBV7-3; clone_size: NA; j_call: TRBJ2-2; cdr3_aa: CASTLGGFDTGELFF; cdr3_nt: TGTGCCAGCACCCTAGGAGGATTTGACACCGGGGAGCTGTTTTTT
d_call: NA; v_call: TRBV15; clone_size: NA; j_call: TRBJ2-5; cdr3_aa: CATSRVRVQTQYF; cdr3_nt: TGTGCCACCAGCAGAGTCAGGGTCCAGACCCAGTACTTC
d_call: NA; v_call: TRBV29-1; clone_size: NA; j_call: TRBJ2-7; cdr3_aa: CSVGTTSYEQYF; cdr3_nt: TGCAGCGTTGGGACTACTTCCTACGAGCAGTACTTC
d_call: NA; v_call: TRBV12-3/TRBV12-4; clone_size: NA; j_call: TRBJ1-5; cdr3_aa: CASSYQNNQPQHF; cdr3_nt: TGTGCCAGCAGTTATCAGAACAATCAGCCCCAGCATTTT
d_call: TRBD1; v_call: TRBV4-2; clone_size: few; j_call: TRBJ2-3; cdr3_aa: CASTLSGQGKDTQYF; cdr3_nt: TGTGCCAGCACCCTATCAGGACAGGGGAAAGATACGCAGTATTTT
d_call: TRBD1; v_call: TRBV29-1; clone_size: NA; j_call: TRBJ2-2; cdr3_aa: CSIRQGWTGELFF; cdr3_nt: TGCAGCATACGACAGGGATGGACCGGGGAGCTGTTTTTT
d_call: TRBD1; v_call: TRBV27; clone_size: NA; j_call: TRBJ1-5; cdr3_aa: CASSLSRDSLQPQHF; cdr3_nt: TGTGCCAGCAGTTTATCTCGGGACAGCCTTCAGCCCCAGCATTTT
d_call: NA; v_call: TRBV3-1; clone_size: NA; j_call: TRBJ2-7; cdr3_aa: CASSQVSQIPYEQYF; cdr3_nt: TGTGCCAGCAGCCAAGTCTCACAGATACCCTACGAGCAGTACTTC
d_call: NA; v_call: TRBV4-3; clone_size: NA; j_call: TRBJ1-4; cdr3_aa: CASSQAWANEKLFF; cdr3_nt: TGCGCCAGCAGCCAAGCCTGGGCCAATGAAAAACTGTTTTTT
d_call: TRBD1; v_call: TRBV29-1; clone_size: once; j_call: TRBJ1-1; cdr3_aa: CSFLSGTGFEAFF; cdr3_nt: TGCAGCTTCTTATCCGGGACAGGGTTTGAAGCTTTCTTT
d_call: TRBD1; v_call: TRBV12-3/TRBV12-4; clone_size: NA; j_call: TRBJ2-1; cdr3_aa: CASSKGQGNEQFF; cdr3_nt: TGTGCCAGCAGTAAGGGACAGGGGAATGAGCAGTTCTTC
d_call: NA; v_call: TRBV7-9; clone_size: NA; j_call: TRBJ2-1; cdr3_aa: CASSLEDYEQFF; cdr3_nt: TGTGCCAGCAGCTTAGAGGATTATGAGCAGTTCTTC
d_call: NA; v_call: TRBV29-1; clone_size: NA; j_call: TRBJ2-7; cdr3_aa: CSATGSYAGEQYF; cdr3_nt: TGCAGCGCCACCGGGTCCTATGCTGGCGAGCAGTACTTC
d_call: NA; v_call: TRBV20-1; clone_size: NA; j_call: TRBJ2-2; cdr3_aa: CSARSPGHTGELFF; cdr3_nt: TGCAGTGCCCGATCCCCGGGACACACCGGGGAGCTGTTTTTT
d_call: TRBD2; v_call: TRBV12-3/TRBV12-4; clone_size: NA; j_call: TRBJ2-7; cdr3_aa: CASSILTSGPYEQYF; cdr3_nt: TGTGCCAGCAGCATCCTGACTAGCGGTCCCTACGAGCAGTACTTC
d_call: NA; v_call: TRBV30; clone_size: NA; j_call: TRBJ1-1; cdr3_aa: CAWSMGRTNTEAFF; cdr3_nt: TGTGCCTGGAGTATGGGCAGAACGAACACTGAAGCTTTCTTT
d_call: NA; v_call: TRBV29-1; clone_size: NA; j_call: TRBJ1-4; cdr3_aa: CSVEGGGATNEKLFF; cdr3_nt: TGCAGCGTTGAAGGAGGGGGTGCAACTAATGAAAAACTGTTTTTT
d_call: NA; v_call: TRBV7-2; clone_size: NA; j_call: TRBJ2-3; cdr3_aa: CASSFAQGADTQYF; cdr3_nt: TGTGCCAGCAGCTTCGCCCAGGGTGCAGATACGCAGTATTTT
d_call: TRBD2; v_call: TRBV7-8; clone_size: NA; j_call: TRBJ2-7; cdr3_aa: CASSPGTSASEQYF; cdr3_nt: TGTGCCAGCAGCCCTGGGACTAGCGCATCCGAGCAGTACTTC
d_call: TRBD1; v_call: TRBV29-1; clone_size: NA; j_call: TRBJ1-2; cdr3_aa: CSVDPGGDYGYTF; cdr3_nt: TGCAGCGTGGACCCAGGGGGCGACTATGGCTACACCTTC
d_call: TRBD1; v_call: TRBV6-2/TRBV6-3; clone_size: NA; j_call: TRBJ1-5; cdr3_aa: CASSTRTGVRQPQHF; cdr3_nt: TGTGCCAGCAGCACTCGGACAGGGGTACGACAGCCCCAGCATTTT
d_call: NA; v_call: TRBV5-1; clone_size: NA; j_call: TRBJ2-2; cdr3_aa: CASSFAGLGTGELFF; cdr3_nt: TGCGCCAGCAGCTTTGCAGGATTAGGGACCGGGGAGCTGTTTTTT
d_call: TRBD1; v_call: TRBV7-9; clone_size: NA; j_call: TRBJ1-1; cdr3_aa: CASQDRGNTEAFF; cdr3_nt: TGTGCCAGCCAAGACAGGGGTAACACTGAAGCTTTCTTT
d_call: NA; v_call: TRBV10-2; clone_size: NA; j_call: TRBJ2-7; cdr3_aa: CASSESFREAEQYF; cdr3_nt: TGCGCCAGCAGTGAGTCATTCAGGGAGGCCGAGCAGTACTTC
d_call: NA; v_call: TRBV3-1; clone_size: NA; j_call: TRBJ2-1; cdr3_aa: CATSPRDYNEQFF; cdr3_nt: TGTGCCACCTCCCCCCGGGATTACAATGAGCAGTTCTTC
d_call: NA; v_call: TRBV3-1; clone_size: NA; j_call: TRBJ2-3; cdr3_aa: CASSHRGTDTQYF; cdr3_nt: TGTGCCAGCAGCCACAGGGGCACAGATACGCAGTATTTT
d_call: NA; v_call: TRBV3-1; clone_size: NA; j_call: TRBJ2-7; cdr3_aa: CASVAWEPYEQYF; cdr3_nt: TGTGCCAGCGTGGCTTGGGAACCCTACGAGCAGTACTTC
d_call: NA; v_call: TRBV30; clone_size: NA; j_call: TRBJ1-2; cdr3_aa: CAWSVQENYGYTF; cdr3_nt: TGTGCCTGGAGTGTACAGGAGAACTATGGCTACACCTTC
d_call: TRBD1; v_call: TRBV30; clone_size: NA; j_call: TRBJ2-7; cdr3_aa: CAWNPPGTGAREQYF; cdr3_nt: TGTGCCTGGAATCCCCCCGGGACAGGGGCGAGGGAGCAGTACTTC
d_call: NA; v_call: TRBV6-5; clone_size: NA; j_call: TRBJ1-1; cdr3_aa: CASTYGQGIPEAFF; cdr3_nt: TGTGCCAGCACCTACGGGCAGGGGATCCCTGAAGCTTTCTTT
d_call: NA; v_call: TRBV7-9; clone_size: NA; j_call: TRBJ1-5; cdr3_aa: CASSPSSDSYSNQPQHF; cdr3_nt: TGTGCCAGCAGCCCCAGCTCTGATAGTTATAGCAATCAGCCCCAGCATTTT
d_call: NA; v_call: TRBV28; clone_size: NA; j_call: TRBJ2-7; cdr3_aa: CASIGGPRAEQYF; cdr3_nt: TGTGCCAGCATAGGGGGACCTAGGGCCGAGCAGTACTTC
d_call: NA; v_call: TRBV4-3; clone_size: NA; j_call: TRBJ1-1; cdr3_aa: CASSQSVRVEAFF; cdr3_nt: TGCGCCAGCAGCCAATCAGTTCGGGTGGAAGCTTTCTTT
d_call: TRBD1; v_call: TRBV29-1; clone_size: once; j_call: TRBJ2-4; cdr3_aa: CSLTGAKNIQYF; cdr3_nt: TGCAGCTTGACAGGGGCCAAAAACATTCAGTACTTC
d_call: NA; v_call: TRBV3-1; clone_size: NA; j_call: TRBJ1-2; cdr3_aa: CASSSSGAGYYGYTF; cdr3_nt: TGTGCCAGCAGCTCCAGTGGGGCAGGGTACTATGGCTACACCTTC